This T cell receptor beta chain was identified in a study of CD8 T cells in acute hepatitis C reinfection. The CDR3 spans 13 residues. The ends lost 4 bases at V and 6 bases at J; junction bases unmatched: 2. Germline CDR1 and CDR2: SGHVS and FNYEAQ. Clones were read by immunoSEQ multiplex PCR, and TCRdb kept only the in-frame ones, dropping some. Here the sample spans tens of thousands of clones, about 87% being singletons. As to time point: naive CD8 control sorted from an acute-time-point sample. Acute primary HCV infection: positive HCV RNA or antibody test after negative test within 24 weeks. Material: naive CD8+ T cells from PBMCs. The chain links TRBV7-6 to TRBJ1-2; 10 bases line up with TRBD1. The receptor was derived from a man younger than 45 with chronic hepatitis C. The CDR3 reads CASSSGTGDGYTF. CDR3 nucleotides: TGTGCCAGCAGCTCCGGGACAGGGGATGGCTACACCTTC.